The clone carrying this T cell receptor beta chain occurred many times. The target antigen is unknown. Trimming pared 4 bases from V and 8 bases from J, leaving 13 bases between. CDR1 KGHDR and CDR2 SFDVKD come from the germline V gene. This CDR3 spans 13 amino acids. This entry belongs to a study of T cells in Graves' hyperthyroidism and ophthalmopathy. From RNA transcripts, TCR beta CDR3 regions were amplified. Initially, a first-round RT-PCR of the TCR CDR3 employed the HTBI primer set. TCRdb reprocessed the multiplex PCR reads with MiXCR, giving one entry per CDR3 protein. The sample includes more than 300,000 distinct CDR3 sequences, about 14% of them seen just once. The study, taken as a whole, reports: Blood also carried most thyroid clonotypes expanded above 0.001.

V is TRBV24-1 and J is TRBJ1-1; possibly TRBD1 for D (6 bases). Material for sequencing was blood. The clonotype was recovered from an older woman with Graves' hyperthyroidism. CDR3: CATSDRQAPEAFF. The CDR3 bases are TGTGCCACCAGTGACCGACAGGCCCCCGAAGCTTTCTTT.